This TCR beta chain emerged from a study of T-cell memory formation after mild COVID-19. At the level of the study: Each donor largely had its own TCR clusters.

About this clonotype itself: The target antigen is unknown.

Study-wide results and limits: Second-wave clones that peaked on day 37 lacked confirmed SARS-CoV-2 specificity.

From the 5' RACE reads, TCRdb called clonotypes with MiXCR, one entry per CDR3 protein. The data hold approximately 560,000 distinct CDR3 sequences, with around a sixth observed a single time. The receptor was derived from an adult woman who had mild COVID-19 (a few samples of this study predate the infection). Cell type and time point are not known. Input material: PBMCs or a T cell subset sorted from them (not recorded which).

The CDR3 loop is CAWGGGDNQPQHF. CDR3 in DNA: TGTGCCTGGGGGGGAGGTGACAATCAGCCCCAGCATTTT. The chain carries TRBV30 and TRBJ1-5, with a possible D match to TRBD1 (5 bases). CDR1 is GTSNPN, CDR2 SVGIG, per germline (reference sequence). This CDR3 has 13 amino acids. The V end was cut by 5 bases, the J end by 3 bases, with 11 bases between.